The 24 T cell receptor beta chains presented below share a single source sample, sequenced in a study of vaccination and CD4 T cells after COVID-19. Cultured CD4+ T cell DNA was sequenced using the Oncomine TCR Beta short-read assay. TCRdb independently ran MiXCR on the PCR reads; one entry per CDR3 protein. The repertoire holds some 15,000 distinct CDR3 sequences, with roughly 56% as singletons. The treatment denotes: approximately 9-day PBMC culture with coronavirus spike peptide pools or control peptides (ViraFEST assay). Their antigens remain unidentified. Specimen: CD4+ T cells from blood, cultured in vitro. The origin of the receptors is a human donor who had recovered from COVID-19.

This chain joins TRBV6-1 and TRBJ2-3; 10 bases line up with TRBD2. CDR1 and CDR2 from the germline V gene are MNHNS and SASEGT. CDR3 length equals 16 residues. V trimming: 4 bases; J trimming: 1 base; junction bases outside the gene matches: 5. CDR3: CASSALAGGRTDTQYF. CDR3 coding DNA: TGTGCCAGCAGTGCCTTAGCGGGGGGCCGCACAGATACGCAGTATTTT.

The chain carries TRBV7-9 and TRBJ1-5; 8 bases agree with TRBD1. In germline, CDR1 is SEHNR, CDR2 FQNEAQ (reference sequence). The trim removed 4 bases at V and 2 bases at J, leaving 4 bases unmatched. The CDR3 spans 15 residues. The CDR3 region is CASSSTGQGNQPQHF. The CDR3 DNA sequence: TGTGCCAGCAGCTCAACGGGACAGGGCAATCAGCCCCAGCATTTT.

The CDR3 protein is CASSQELRPTQYF. CDR3 sequence (DNA): TGTGCCAGCAGCCAAGAGCTCCGGCCAACGCAGTATTTT. The chain joins TRBV14 to TRBJ2-3; D remains ambiguous. The CDR3 is 13 amino acids. Germline assignment: CDR1 SGHDN and CDR2 FVKESK. V was pared by 0 bases and J by 9 bases, with 10 bases between.

J is TRBJ1-2 and V is TRBV7-2, with D tentatively TRBD1 (6 bases). The CDR3 is 14 residues long. V dropped 5 bases and J dropped 8 bases, with 18 bases sitting between them. Germline V gives CDR1 SGHTA, CDR2 FQGNSA. Here the CDR3 reads CASSERSGGGGYTF. DNA for the CDR3: TGTGCCAGCAGCGAGAGGTCGGGGGGCGGGGGCTACACCTTC.

This clonotype was found once. The chain combines TRBV7-8 with TRBJ1-5; D is perhaps TRBD1 (6 bases). The CDR3 runs to 12 residues. Germline-derived CDR1 and CDR2 are SGHVS and FQNEAQ. Trimming shortened V by 1 base and J by 9 bases, and 7 bases separated the two germline ends. The CDR3, as DNA: TGTGCCAGCAGCTTAGACAGGGCGCCCCAGCATTTT. It yields the protein CASSLDRAPQHF.

V is TRBV21-1 and J is TRBJ1-5; TRBD1 is the table's D call and was not checked against the DNA. TRBV21-1 is classified as a pseudogene. The CDR3 contains 18 residues. CDR3 amino acids: CASSSRGSRGNGNQPQHF. CDR3 bases: TGTGCCAGCAGCTCGAGAGGGAGCAGGGGAAACGGCAATCAGCCCCAGCATTTT.

This clonotype appeared a few times. The J gene is TRBJ2-1, the V gene TRBV7-2; 12 bases align to TRBD2. The trim removed 6 bases at V and 6 bases at J, leaving 9 bases unmatched. This CDR3 region has 16 residues. CDR1 is SGHTA, CDR2 FQGNSA, per germline. CDR3 residues: CASRFSSGGVSNEQFF. In nucleotides, the CDR3 is TGTGCCAGCAGATTCTCTAGCGGGGGGGTATCCAATGAGCAGTTCTTC.

This chain uses TRBV6-2 or TRBV6-3 with TRBJ2-3; D not resolved. The V end lost 4 bases, the J end lost 0 bases, and 17 bases lay between the germline ends. From germline, CDR1 is MNHEY and CDR2 SVGEGT. The CDR3 loop spans 17 amino acids. The CDR3 DNA reads as TGTGCCAGCAGTTTCCGCGCGGAAAGCGTTAGCACAGATACGCAGTATTTT. Translating it yields CASSFRAESVSTDTQYF.

The sample holds a few counts of this clonotype. The V call is TRBV7-9, the J call TRBJ2-5; D is undetermined. The CDR3 totals 14 residues. V lost 1 base and J 1 base, leaving 7 bases between the germline ends. The germline V gene encodes CDR1 SEHNR and CDR2 FQNEAQ (reference sequence). In nucleotides, the CDR3 is TGTGCCAGCAGCTTAGGTTACTCCCAAGAGACCCAGTACTTC. Its protein product is CASSLGYSQETQYF.

The chain carries TRBV2 and TRBJ1-1; D is perhaps TRBD1 (6 bases). CDR1 and CDR2 from the germline V gene are SNHLY and FYNNEI. Trimming removed 4 bases from V and 5 bases from J, with 20 bases in between. The CDR3 extends over 16 amino acids. The CDR3 region is CASSAEQGFLGTEAFF. CDR3 nucleotide sequence: TGTGCCAGCAGTGCAGAGCAGGGGTTCCTAGGGACTGAAGCTTTCTTT.

This clonotype has a handful of counts. The V gene is TRBV25-1, the J gene TRBJ1-2; tentatively, D is TRBD1 (6 bases). Trimming removed 5 bases from V and 6 bases from J, with 13 bases in between. Looked up from germline, CDR1 is MGHDK and CDR2 is SYGVNS. CDR3 length: 13 amino acids. The CDR3 DNA reads TGTGCCAGCAGTCGCCCAGGGGAGGATGGCTACACCTTC. It is translated as CASSRPGEDGYTF.

The genes are TRBV20-1 and TRBJ2-1, with D perhaps TRBD2 (5 bases). Per germline, CDR1 DFQATT and CDR2 SNEGSKA (reference sequence). The CDR3 spans 15 residues. The germline V and J ends were trimmed by 0 bases and 5 bases, with 14 bases remaining between them. The CDR3 is CSARDSGRLDNEQFF. The CDR3 DNA reads as TGCAGTGCTAGAGACAGCGGTCGCTTAGACAATGAGCAGTTCTTC.

This chain links TRBV12-5 with TRBJ2-5; 9 bases are a match to TRBD2. The CDR3 totals 18 residues. V was clipped by 0 bases and J by 2 bases; unmatched bases: 10. Germline V gene data show CDR1 as LGHNT and CDR2 as FRNRAP. CDR3 DNA sequence: TGTGCTAGTGGTTTGGTACGGATGGCGGGAGGGGGTCAAGAGACCCAGTACTTC. It specifies CASGLVRMAGGGQETQYF. Using reference TRBV12-5 and TRBJ2-5 for the parts outside the CDR3, the full variable domain is DARVTQTPRHKVTEMGQEVTMRCQPILGHNTVFWYRQTMMQGLELLAYFRNRAPLDDSGMPKDRFSAEMPDATLATLKIQPSEPRDSAVYFCASGLVRMAGGGQETQYFGPGTRLLVL.

The chain has TRBV11-1 and TRBJ2-7; D ambiguous. The CDR3 covers 12 residues. Trimming pared 4 bases from V and 9 bases from J, leaving 13 bases between. Germline assignment: CDR1 SGHAT and CDR2 FQDESV (reference sequence). CDR3 sequence (DNA): TGTGCCAGCAGCTCCCGGGCCGCCGGGCAGTACTTC. Encoded protein: CASSSRAAGQYF.

The J gene is TRBJ2-1, the V gene TRBV20-1, with TRBD2 identical over 12 bases. The CDR3 spans 16 residues. CDR1 is DFQATT, CDR2 SNEGSKA, per germline (reference sequence). Trimming at V came to 6 bases and at J to 0 bases, leaving 6 bases not matched to a gene. CDR3 region: CSAILAGGISYNEQFF. The CDR3 region has the DNA TGCAGTGCCATTCTAGCGGGGGGGATCTCCTACAATGAGCAGTTCTTC.

The chain employs TRBV2 and TRBJ2-2, with D possibly matching TRBD1 (5 bases). V lost 10 bases and J 2 bases, leaving 17 bases between the germline ends. The germline CDR1 and CDR2 sequences are SNHLY and FYNNEI. The CDR3 loop spans 15 amino acids. In nucleotides, the CDR3 is TGTGCCAACAGCTCCGAGACAGCTAACACCGGGGAGCTGTTTTTT. It translates to CANSSETANTGELFF.

CDR3 nucleotide sequence: TGTGCCAGTAGTATTGGGGACAGGGGGAAAGGCAATCAGCCCCAGCATTTT. This gives the protein CASSIGDRGKGNQPQHF. The chain has TRBV19 and TRBJ1-5, with 11 nucleotides matching TRBD1. Losses at the gene ends were 3 bases for V and 2 bases for J; bases not matched to a gene: 6. Germline CDR1 reads LNHDA; CDR2 reads SQIVND (reference sequence). The CDR3 length is 17 residues.

V and J are TRBV20-1 and TRBJ1-5, with 7 bases matching TRBD1. The CDR3 has 21 residues. Germline V gene data show CDR1 as DFQATT and CDR2 as SNEGSKA (reference sequence). J lost 0 bases, V lost 0 bases, and 20 bases had no gene match. The CDR3 is CSARERRQGELRGYSNQPQHF. In DNA form, the CDR3 reads TGCAGTGCTAGAGAGCGTAGGCAGGGGGAATTAAGGGGTTATAGCAATCAGCCCCAGCATTTT.

In its sample, this clonotype was seen a few times. This CDR3 reads CASSIEREADTQYF. The CDR3 DNA sequence: TGTGCCAGCAGTATCGAGCGGGAGGCAGATACGCAGTATTTT. The chain recombines TRBV6-4 with TRBJ2-3; TRBD2 aligns across 9 bases. The CDR3 is 14 residues long. V dropped 5 bases and J dropped 4; count of bases not matched to a gene: 4. Germline V lookup: CDR1 MRHNA, CDR2 SNTAGT.

The rearrangement links TRBV7-6 to TRBJ2-2, with D perhaps being TRBD1 or TRBD2 (5 bases each). The CDR3 runs 15 residues. Trimming shortened V by 3 bases and J by 6 bases, and 14 bases separated the two germline ends. Germline CDR1 and CDR2: SGHVS and FNYEAQ. The CDR3 nucleotides read TGTGCCAGCAGCTTGCTAGCTCGGGGCCCCGGGGAGCTGTTTTTT. Protein product: CASSLLARGPGELFF.

The chain links TRBV20-1 to TRBJ1-2, with D unresolved. V was trimmed by 3 bases and J by 3 bases, leaving 8 bases between them. This CDR3 comprises 12 residues. CDR1 and CDR2 from the germline V gene are DFQATT and SNEGSKA (reference sequence). This chain's CDR3 is CSARGWDYGYTF. The DNA of the CDR3 is TGCAGTGCTAGGGGGTGGGACTATGGCTACACCTTC.

CDR3 coding DNA: TGCAGTGCTCTCATACCGAGGGGCAGGGCCCTAAATCAGCCCCAGCATTTT. This codes for CSALIPRGRALNQPQHF. The gene calls are TRBV20-1 and TRBJ1-5; D is possibly TRBD1 (5 bases). The CDR3 sequence is 17 residues long. The V end lost 5 bases, the J end lost 4 bases, and 24 bases lay between the germline ends. Germline V gene data show CDR1 as DFQATT and CDR2 as SNEGSKA (reference sequence).

This clonotype was detected only a few times. The V and J genes are TRBV27 and TRBJ2-5, with 11 bases aligning to TRBD2. Germline V gives CDR1 MNHEY, CDR2 SMNVEV (reference sequence). V lost 6 bases and J lost 2; bases outside the gene matches: 11. The CDR3 sequence is 17 residues long. The CDR3 region is CASSGGRLAGGQETQYF. In DNA, the CDR3 is TGTGCCAGCAGCGGAGGGCGGCTAGCGGGGGGACAAGAGACCCAGTACTTC.

J is TRBJ2-1 and V is TRBV7-3, with TRBD1 identical over 8 bases. Germline CDR1 SGHTA, CDR2 FQGTGA. The CDR3 length is 15 residues. The ends lost 2 bases at V and 3 bases at J; junction bases unmatched: 3. The CDR3 reads CASSLRQGLYNEQFF. The DNA for the CDR3 is TGTGCCAGCAGCTTACGACAGGGGCTCTACAATGAGCAGTTCTTC.